This TCR beta chain was sequenced during a study of OX40 agonist ivuxolimab in advanced cancers. General observations from the study: Within 6 weeks, CD4+ and CD8+ blood T cells expanded clonally at 0.1 to 3.0 mg/kg.

The CDR3 extends over 17 amino acids. V shed 2 bases and J 4 bases; nucleotides not matched to a gene: 11. In germline, CDR1 is MGHRA, CDR2 YSYEKL. About this clone itself: What it binds is not known.

Profiling relied on immunoSEQ multiplex PCR, and the TCRdb table lists in-frame clones only, not all of them. The table has nearly 65,000 clones, about 91% seen once. Blood sampling was done at baseline, cycle 4 day 1, and cycle 7 day 1. Sequences were derived from CD4+ or CD8+ T cells sorted from blood, sampled in a trial of the OX40 agonist ivuxolimab. The clonotype originates from an adult with an advanced solid tumor such as melanoma, head and neck, liver or kidney cancer. The rearrangement joins TRBV4-1 to TRBJ1-1; TRBD1 aligns across 9 bases. CDR3 sequence reads: CASSQYPGQGVGTEAFF. For the CDR3, the DNA is TGCGCCAGCAGCCAATACCCGGGACAGGGAGTGGGCACTGAAGCTTTCTTT.